This TCR beta chain was sequenced for a study of cytotoxic CD8 clonotypes in ibrutinib-treated CLL. The CDR3 consists of 16 residues. The germline V gene encodes CDR1 LNHDA and CDR2 SQIVND (reference sequence). Trimming took 4 bases from V and 5 from J, leaving 20 bases between them. Study-level results: Exceeding age-matched healthy donors, baseline clonality also tracked the counts of circulating CD8+ T cells.

Sequencing used immunoSEQ multiplex PCR; TCRdb keeps in-frame clones, though not all of them. Among about 92,000 clones listed, around 77% were seen once. As to this clone: No antigen is known for it.

The sequencing used PBMCs, collected after 24 months of ibrutinib treatment. The chain has TRBV19 and TRBJ1-1; D is uncertain. This TCR was sampled from a human donor with chronic lymphocytic leukemia. CDR3 bases: TGTGCCAGTAGTACCCTGAAGCGACTGGGTAATACTGAAGCTTTCTTT. Amino acid sequence: CASSTLKRLGNTEAFF.